This T cell receptor (beta chain) was recovered during a study of blood T cell repertoires in COVID-19. For the study at large: Samples of COVID-19 (acute and convalescent) were obtained from the United States, Italy and Spain. The cDNA or gDNA used as material had been derived from T cells, B-cell-depleted T cells, or PBMCs.

The CDR3 length is 14 residues. The germline V gene has CDR1 SGHTA and CDR2 FQGNSA. Trimming left V 5 bases short and J 2 bases short, with 12 bases between. Produced via immunoSEQ multiplex PCR; TCRdb's table is partial and in-frame only. The sample includes about 360,000 clones, roughly 90% of them seen just once. Enrolled through a virtual design, the participants were between 18 and 89 years of age and came from about two dozen US areas. Sequences were obtained from PBMCs or T cells enriched from blood (not recorded which). This clonotype was obtained from a middle-aged woman with acute COVID-19. This rearrangement joins TRBV7-2 to TRBJ2-5; possibly TRBD2 for D (6 bases). The CDR3 is CASSPSSEQETQYF. Here the CDR3 DNA reads TGTGCCAGCAGCCCGTCTAGCGAACAAGAGACCCAGTACTTC.